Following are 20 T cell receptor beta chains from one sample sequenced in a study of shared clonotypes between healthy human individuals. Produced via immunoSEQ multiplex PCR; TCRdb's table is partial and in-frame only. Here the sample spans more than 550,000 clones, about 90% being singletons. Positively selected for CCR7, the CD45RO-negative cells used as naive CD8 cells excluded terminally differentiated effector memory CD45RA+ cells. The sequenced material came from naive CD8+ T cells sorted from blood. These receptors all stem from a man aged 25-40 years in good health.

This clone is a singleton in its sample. CDR3 coding DNA: TGCAGCGTTGACCGGCAGCAAGAGACCCAGTACTTC. Its protein is CSVDRQQETQYF. The V and J genes are TRBV29-1 and TRBJ2-5; D not resolved. The germline V and J ends were trimmed by 3 bases and 2 bases, with 7 bases remaining between them. Looked up from germline, CDR1 is SQVTM and CDR2 is ANQGSEA. The CDR3 is made up of 12 amino acids.

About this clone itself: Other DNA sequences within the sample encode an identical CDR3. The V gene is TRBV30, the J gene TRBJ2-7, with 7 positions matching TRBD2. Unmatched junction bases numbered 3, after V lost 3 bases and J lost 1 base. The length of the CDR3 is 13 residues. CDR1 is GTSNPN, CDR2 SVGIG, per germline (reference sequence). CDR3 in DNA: TGTGCCTGGAGGGGCGGGGGATCCTACGAGCAGTACTTC. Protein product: CAWRGGGSYEQYF.

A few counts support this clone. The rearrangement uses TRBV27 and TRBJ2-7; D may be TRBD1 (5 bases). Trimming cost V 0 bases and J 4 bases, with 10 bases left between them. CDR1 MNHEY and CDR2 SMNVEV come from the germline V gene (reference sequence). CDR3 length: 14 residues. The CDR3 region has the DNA TGTGCCAGCAGTTTATCGAGGTCAGGGTACGAGCAGTACTTC. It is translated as CASSLSRSGYEQYF.

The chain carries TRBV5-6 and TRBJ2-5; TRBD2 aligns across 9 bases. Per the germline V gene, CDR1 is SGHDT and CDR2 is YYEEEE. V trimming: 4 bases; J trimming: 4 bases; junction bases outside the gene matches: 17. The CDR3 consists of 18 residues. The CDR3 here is CASSLDGASGTSRETQYF. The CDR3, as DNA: TGTGCCAGCAGCCTCGATGGGGCTAGCGGGACTAGTCGAGAGACCCAGTACTTC.

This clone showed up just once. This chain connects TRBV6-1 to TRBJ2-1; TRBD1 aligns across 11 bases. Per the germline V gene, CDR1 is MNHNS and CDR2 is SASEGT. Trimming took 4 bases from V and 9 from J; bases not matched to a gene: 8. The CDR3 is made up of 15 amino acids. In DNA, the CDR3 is TGTGCCAGCAGTGGGACAGGGGGCCGGGTAGGTGAGCAGTTCTTC. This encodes CASSGTGGRVGEQFF.

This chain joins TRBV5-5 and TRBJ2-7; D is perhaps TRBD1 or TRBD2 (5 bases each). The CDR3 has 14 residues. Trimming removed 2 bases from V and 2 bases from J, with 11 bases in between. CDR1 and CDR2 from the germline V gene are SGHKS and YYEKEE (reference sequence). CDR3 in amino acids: CASSFLGETYEQYF. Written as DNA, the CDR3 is TGTGCCAGCAGCTTCCTGGGGGAGACCTACGAGCAGTACTTC.

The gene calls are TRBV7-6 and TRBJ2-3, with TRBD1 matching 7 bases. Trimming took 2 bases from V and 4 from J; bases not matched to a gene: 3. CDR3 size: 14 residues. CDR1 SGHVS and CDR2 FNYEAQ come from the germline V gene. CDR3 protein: CASSLPTGADTQYF. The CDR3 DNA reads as TGTGCCAGCAGCTTACCTACAGGGGCAGATACGCAGTATTTT.

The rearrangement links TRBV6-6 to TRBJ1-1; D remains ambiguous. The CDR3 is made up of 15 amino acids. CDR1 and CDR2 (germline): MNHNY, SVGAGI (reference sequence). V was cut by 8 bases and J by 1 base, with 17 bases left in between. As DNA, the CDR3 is TGTGCCAGCGGCATCCCTCACATGGGGAACACTGAAGCTTTCTTT. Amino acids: CASGIPHMGNTEAFF.

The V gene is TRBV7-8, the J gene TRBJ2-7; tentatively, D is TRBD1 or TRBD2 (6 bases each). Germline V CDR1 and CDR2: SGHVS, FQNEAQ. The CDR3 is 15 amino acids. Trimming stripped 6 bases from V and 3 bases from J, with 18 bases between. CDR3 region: CASRFRGTTNYEQYF. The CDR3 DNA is TGTGCCAGCAGATTCCGGGGGACAACCAACTACGAGCAGTACTTC.

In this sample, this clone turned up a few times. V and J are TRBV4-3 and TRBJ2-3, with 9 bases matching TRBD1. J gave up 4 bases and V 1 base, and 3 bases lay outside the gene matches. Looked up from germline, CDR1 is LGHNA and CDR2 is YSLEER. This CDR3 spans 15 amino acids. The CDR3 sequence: CASSQGTGVSDTQYF. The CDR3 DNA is TGCGCCAGCAGCCAAGGGACAGGGGTTTCAGATACGCAGTATTTT.

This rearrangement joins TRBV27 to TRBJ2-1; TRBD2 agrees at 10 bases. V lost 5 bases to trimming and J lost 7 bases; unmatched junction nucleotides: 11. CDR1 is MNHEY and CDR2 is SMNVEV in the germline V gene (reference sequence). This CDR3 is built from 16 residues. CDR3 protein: CASSNQAGGPVNEQFF. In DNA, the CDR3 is TGTGCCAGCAGTAACCAAGCGGGAGGGCCGGTGAATGAGCAGTTCTTC.

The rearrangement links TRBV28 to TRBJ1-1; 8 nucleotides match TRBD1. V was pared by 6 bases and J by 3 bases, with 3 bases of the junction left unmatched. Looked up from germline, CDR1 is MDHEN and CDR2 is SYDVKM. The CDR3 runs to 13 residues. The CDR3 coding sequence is TGTGCCAGCAGGGGGACAGGTCACACTGAAGCTTTCTTT. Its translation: CASRGTGHTEAFF.

CDR3 sequence reads: CAIRVDSSGSGSYNEQFF. The DNA of the CDR3 is TGTGCCATCAGGGTGGATTCTAGCGGGAGTGGTTCCTACAATGAGCAGTTCTTC. The chain couples TRBV25-1 to TRBJ2-1; 10 positions agree with TRBD2. This CDR3 contains 18 residues. With 10 bases clipped from V and 1 base from J, the junction kept 16 bases outside the gene matches. Germline V gene data show CDR1 as MGHDK and CDR2 as SYGVNS.

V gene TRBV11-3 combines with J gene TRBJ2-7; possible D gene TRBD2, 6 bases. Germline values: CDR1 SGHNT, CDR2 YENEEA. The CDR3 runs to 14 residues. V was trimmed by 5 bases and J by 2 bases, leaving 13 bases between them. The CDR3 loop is CASSHRDFPYEQYF. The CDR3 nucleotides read TGTGCCAGCAGCCATCGGGACTTCCCCTACGAGCAGTACTTC.

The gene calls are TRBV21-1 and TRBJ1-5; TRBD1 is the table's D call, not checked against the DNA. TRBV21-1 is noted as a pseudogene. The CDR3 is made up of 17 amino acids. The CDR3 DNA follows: TGTGCCAGCAGCCCCAGTTTCGGACAGGATAGCAATCAGCCCCAGCATTTT. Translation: CASSPSFGQDSNQPQHF.

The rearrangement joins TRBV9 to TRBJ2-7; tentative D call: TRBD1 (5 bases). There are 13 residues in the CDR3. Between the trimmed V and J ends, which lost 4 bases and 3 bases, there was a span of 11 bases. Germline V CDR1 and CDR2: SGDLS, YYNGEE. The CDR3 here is CASSRDSHYEQYF. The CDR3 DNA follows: TGTGCCAGCAGCAGAGACAGTCACTACGAGCAGTACTTC.

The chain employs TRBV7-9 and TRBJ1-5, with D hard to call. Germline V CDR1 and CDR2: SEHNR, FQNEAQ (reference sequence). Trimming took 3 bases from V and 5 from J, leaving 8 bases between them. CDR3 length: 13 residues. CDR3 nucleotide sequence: TGTGCCAGCAGCTTCACCCTGGATCAGCCCCAGCATTTT. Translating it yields CASSFTLDQPQHF.

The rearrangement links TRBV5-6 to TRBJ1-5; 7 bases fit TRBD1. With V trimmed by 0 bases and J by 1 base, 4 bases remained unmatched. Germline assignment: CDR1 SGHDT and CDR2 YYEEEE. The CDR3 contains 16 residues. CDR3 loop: CASSLGTGRSNQPQHF. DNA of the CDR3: TGTGCCAGCAGCTTGGGGACAGGCAGAAGCAATCAGCCCCAGCATTTT.

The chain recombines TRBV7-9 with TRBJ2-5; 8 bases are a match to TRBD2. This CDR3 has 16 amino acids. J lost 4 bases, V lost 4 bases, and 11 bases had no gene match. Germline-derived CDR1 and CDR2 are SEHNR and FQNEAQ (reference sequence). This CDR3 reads CASSSAPGLAGETQYF. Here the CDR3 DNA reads TGTGCCAGCAGCTCAGCCCCTGGGCTAGCGGGAGAGACCCAGTACTTC.

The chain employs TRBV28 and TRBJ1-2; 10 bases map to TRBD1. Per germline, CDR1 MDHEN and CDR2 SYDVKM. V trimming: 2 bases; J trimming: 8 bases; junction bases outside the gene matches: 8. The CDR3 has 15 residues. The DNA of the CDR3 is TGTGCCAGCAGTTTAGGGGTGACAGGGGGCTTAGGCTACACCTTC. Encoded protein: CASSLGVTGGLGYTF.